A single sample is the source of the 6 T cell receptor beta chains below, sequenced in a study of shared clonotypes between healthy human individuals (dated by TCRdb to 2018 to 2020). Library preparation used the immunoSEQ multiplex PCR assay. In its TCRdb copy, this immuneACCESS table keeps in-frame sequences only and misses some clones. Where compared with another copy, unresolved V genes explain less than half of these, and the others have no known cause. The sample records over 2 million clones, roughly 96% of which are singletons. The ten most abundant clones make up 0.13% of the sample. Sequencing was performed on naive CD4+ T cells sorted from blood. The cell subset or site label for this specimen denotes: CD45RA+ positively selected. These receptors all come from a man younger than 30 in good health.

As regards this clone: Other DNA sequences from this sample encode an identical CDR3 as well. The chain carries TRBV5-1 and TRBJ2-3; possible D gene TRBD2, 5 bases. Between the trimmed V and J ends, which lost 0 bases and 1 base, there was a span of 9 bases. CDR3 size: 15 residues. The germline V gene encodes CDR1 SGHRS and CDR2 YFSETQ. As DNA, the CDR3 is TGCGCCAGCAGCTTGGGACGGGGTGGCACAGATACGCAGTATTTT. Amino acids: CASSLGRGGTDTQYF.

Details on this clone: This sample includes further DNA sequences coding for the same CDR3. This chain links TRBV10-3 with TRBJ1-5; the match to TRBD1 covers 11 bases. The germline gives CDR1 ENHRY, CDR2 SYGVKD. With 0 bases clipped from V and 5 bases from J, the junction kept 0 bases outside the gene matches. The CDR3 totals 15 residues. The CDR3 nucleotides read TGTGCCATCAGTGAGTCGGGACAGGGGGATCAGCCCCAGCATTTT. Its translation is CAISESGQGDQPQHF.

V usage is TRBV6-6 and J usage is TRBJ1-1; D might be TRBD1 (5 bases). V gave up 4 bases and J gave up 3 bases, with 9 bases separating them. The V gene's germline CDR1 is MNHNY and CDR2 SVGAGI (reference sequence). CDR3 size: 13 residues. The CDR3 reads CASSSGLHTEAFF. The CDR3 nucleotides read TGTGCCAGCAGTTCGGGGCTCCACACTGAAGCTTTCTTT.

The chain recombines TRBV5-1 with TRBJ2-3; TRBD2 matches 8 bases. Trimming cost V 3 bases and J 2 bases; bases outside gene matches: 8. This CDR3 comprises 16 residues. The V gene's germline CDR1 is SGHRS and CDR2 YFSETQ. In nucleotides, the CDR3 is TGCGCCAGCAGCTATGTAGTAGCGGGGCTCACAGATACGCAGTATTTT. Protein sequence: CASSYVVAGLTDTQYF.

The V and J genes are TRBV5-8 and TRBJ1-5; a possible D gene is TRBD1 (6 bases). The CDR3 contains 17 residues. Germline assignment: CDR1 SGHTS and CDR2 YDEGEE. V shed 4 bases and J shed 2 bases, with 19 bases lying between them. The CDR3: CASSTTTTGTGNQPQHF. The CDR3 DNA reads as TGTGCCAGCAGCACCACCACAACAGGGACTGGCAATCAGCCCCAGCATTTT.

This clone has a single count. The chain combines TRBV30 with TRBJ1-2, with a tentative D call TRBD1 (6 bases). Germline CDR1 is GTSNPN and CDR2 is SVGIG (reference sequence). The CDR3 runs to 13 residues. V lost 3 bases to trimming and J lost 3 bases, with 11 bases between them. The DNA for the CDR3 is TGTGCCTGGAGCGCACAGGGTTACTATGGCTACACCTTC. Its protein product is CAWSAQGYYGYTF.